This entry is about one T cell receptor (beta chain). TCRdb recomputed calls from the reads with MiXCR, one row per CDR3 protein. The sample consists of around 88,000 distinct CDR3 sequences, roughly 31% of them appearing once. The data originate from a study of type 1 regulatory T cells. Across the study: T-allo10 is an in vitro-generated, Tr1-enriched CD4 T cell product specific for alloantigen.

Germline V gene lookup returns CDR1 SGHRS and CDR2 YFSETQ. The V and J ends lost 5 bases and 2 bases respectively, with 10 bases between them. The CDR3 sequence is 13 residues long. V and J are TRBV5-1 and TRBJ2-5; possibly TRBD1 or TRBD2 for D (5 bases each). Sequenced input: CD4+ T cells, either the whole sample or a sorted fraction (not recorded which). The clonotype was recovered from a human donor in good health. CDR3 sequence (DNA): TGCGCCAGCAGTGTGAGGGGACAAGAGACCCAGTACTTC. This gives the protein CASSVRGQETQYF.